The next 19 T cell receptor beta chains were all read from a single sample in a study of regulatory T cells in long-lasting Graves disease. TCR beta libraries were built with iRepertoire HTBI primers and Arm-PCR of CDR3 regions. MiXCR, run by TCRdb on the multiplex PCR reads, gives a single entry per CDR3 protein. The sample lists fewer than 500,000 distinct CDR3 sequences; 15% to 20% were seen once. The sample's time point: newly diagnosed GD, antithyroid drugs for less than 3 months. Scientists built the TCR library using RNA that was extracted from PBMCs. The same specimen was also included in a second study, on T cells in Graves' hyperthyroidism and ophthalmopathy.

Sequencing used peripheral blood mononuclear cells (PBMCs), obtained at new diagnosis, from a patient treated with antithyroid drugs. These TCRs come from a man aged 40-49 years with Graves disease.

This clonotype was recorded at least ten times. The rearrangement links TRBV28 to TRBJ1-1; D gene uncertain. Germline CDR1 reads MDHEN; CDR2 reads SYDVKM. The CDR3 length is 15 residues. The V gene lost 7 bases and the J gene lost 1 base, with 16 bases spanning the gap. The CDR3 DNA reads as TGTGCCAGCAACCCAAATCAGGCAGGGAACACTGAAGCTTTCTTT. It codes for CASNPNQAGNTEAFF.

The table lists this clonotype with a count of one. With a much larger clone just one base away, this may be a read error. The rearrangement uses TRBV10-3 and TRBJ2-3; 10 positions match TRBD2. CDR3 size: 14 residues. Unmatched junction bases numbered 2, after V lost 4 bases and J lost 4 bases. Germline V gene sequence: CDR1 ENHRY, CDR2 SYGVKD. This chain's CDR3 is CAISGTSGPDTQYF. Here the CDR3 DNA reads TGTGCCATCAGTGGGACTAGCGGACCAGATACGCAGTATTTT.

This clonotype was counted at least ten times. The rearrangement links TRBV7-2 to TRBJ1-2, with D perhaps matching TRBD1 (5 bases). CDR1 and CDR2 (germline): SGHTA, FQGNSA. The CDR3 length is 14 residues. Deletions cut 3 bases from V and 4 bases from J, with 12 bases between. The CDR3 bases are TGTGCCAGCAGCTTGGGACCCACGGGCTATGGCTACACCTTC. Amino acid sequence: CASSLGPTGYGYTF.

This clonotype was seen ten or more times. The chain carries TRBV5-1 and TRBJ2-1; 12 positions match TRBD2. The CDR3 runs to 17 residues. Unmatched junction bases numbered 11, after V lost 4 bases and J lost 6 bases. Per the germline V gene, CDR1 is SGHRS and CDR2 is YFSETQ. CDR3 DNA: TGCGCCAGCAGCGAACAGACTAGCGGGAGTTGGGGCAATGAGCAGTTCTTC. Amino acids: CASSEQTSGSWGNEQFF. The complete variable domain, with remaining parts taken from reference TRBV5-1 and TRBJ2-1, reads KAGVTQTPRYLIKTRGQQVTLSCSPISGHRSVSWYQQTPGQGLQFLFEYFSETQRNKGNFPGRFSGRQFSNSRSEMNVSTLELGDSALYLCASSEQTSGSWGNEQFFGPGTRLTVL.

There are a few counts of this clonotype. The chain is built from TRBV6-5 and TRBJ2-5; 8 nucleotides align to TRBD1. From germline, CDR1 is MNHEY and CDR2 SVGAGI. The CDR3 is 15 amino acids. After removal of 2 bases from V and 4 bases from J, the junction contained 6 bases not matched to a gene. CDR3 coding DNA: TGTGCCAGCAGTTACGGGTCAGGGGGCACAGAGACCCAGTACTTC. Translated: CASSYGSGGTETQYF.

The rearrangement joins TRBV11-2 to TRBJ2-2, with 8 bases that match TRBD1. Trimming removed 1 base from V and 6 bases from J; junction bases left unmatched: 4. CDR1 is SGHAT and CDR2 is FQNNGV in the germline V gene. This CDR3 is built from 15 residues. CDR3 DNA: TGTGCCAGCAGCTTAGCAGGGGGCGGGTCCGGGGAGCTGTTTTTT. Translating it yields CASSLAGGGSGELFF.

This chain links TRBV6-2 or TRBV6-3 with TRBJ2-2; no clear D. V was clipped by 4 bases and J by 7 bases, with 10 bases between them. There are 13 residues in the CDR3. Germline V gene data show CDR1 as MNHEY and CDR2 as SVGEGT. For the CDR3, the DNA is TGTGCCAGCAGTTCCCGGACGGTCGGGGAGCTGTTTTTT. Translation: CASSSRTVGELFF.

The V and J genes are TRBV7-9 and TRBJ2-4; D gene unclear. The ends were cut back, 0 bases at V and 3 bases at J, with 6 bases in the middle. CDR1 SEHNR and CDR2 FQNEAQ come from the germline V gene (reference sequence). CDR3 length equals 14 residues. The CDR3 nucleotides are TGTGCCAGCAGCTTAGCTGGGGACAAAAACATTCAGTACTTC. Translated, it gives CASSLAGDKNIQYF.

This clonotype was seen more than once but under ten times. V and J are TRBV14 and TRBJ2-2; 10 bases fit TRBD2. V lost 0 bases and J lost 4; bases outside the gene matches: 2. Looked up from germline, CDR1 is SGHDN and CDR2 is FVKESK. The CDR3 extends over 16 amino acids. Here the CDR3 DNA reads TGTGCCAGCAGCCAAGATAGGACTAGCGGCACCGGGGAGCTGTTTTTT. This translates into CASSQDRTSGTGELFF.

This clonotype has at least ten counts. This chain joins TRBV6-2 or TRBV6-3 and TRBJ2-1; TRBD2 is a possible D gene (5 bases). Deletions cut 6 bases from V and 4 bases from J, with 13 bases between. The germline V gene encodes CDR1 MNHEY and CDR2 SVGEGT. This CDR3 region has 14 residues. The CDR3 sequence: CASSPSGLYNEQFF. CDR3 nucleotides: TGTGCCAGCAGCCCCTCCGGACTGTACAATGAGCAGTTCTTC.

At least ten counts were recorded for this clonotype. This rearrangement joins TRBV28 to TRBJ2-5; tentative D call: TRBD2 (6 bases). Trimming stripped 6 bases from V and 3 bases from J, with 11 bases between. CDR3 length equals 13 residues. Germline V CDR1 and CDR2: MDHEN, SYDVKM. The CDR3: CASSRGVEETQYF. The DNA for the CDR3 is TGTGCCAGCAGCCGCGGGGTCGAAGAGACCCAGTACTTC.

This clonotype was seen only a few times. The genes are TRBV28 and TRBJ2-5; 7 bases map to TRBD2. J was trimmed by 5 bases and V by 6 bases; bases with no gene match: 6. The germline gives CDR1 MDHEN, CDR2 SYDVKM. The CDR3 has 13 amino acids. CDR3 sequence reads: CASSPTSEETQYF. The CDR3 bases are TGTGCCAGCAGCCCCACTAGCGAGGAGACCCAGTACTTC.

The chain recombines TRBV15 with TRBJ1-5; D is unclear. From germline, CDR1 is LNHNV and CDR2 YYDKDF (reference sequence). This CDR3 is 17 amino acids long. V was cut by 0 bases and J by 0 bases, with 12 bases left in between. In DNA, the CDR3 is TGTGCCACCAGCAGAGATTCGCTCTTCGGTAGCAATCAGCCCCAGCATTTT. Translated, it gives CATSRDSLFGSNQPQHF.

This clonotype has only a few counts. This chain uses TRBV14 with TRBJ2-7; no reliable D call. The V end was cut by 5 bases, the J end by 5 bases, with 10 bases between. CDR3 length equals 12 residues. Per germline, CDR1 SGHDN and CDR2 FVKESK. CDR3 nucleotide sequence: TGTGCCAGCAGCGGAGAGTATAACGAGCAGTACTTC. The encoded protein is CASSGEYNEQYF.

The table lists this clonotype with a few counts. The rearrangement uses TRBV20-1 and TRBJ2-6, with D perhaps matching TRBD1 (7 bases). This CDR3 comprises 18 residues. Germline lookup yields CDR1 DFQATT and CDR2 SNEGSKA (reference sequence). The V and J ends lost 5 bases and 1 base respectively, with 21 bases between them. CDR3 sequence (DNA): TGCAGTGCTTTTCGACAGGGAGGAGGCCCGTCTGGGGCCAACGTCCTGACTTTC. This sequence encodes CSAFRQGGGPSGANVLTF.

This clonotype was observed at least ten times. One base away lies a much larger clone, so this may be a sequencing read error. The DNA for the CDR3 is TGCAGTGCCCCGACTGACCCTAGCACAAATACGCAGTATTTT. Encoded protein: CSAPTDPSTNTQYF. The V call is TRBV20-1, the J call TRBJ2-3; a weak D match, TRBD2 (5 bases). Germline V gene lookup returns CDR1 DFQATT and CDR2 SNEGSKA (reference sequence). The CDR3 has 14 amino acids.

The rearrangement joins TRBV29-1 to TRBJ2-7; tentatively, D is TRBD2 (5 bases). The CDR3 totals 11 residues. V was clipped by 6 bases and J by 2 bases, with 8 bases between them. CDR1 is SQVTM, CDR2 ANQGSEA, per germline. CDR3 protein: CSVGEAYEQYF. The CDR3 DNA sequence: TGCAGCGTGGGAGAGGCCTACGAGCAGTACTTC.

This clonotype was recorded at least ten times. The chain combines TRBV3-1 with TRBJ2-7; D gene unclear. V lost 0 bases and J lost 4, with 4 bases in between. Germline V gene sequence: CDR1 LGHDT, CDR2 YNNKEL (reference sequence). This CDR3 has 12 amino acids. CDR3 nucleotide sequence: TGTGCCAGCAGCCAAGAGTATTACGAGCAGTACTTC. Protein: CASSQEYYEQYF.

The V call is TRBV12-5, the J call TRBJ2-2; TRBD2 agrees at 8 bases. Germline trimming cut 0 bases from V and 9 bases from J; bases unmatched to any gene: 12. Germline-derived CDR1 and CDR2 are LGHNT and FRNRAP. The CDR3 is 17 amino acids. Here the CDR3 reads CASGLVQGLDLSRELFF. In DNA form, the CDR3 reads TGTGCTAGTGGTTTGGTACAGGGACTAGATTTAAGCCGGGAGCTGTTTTTT. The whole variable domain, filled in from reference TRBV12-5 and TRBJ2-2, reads DARVTQTPRHKVTEMGQEVTMRCQPILGHNTVFWYRQTMMQGLELLAYFRNRAPLDDSGMPKDRFSAEMPDATLATLKIQPSEPRDSAVYFCASGLVQGLDLSRELFFGEGSRLTVL.